This T cell receptor (beta chain) is from a study of OX40 agonist ivuxolimab in advanced cancers. The wider study: Ivuxolimab was administered intravenously to patients at 0.01 to 10 mg/kg every 2 weeks. Study-level points and caveats: Compared with CD4+, CD8+ T cells on average had more expanded clones.

Using immunoSEQ multiplex PCR, the repertoire was profiled, and TCRdb retains in-frame clones only, with some absent. The sample holds nearly 50,000 clones, roughly 88% seen once. Points on this clone: Its specificity is not known.

A history of autoimmune disease or systemic immunosuppression excluded patients. This CDR3 has 17 residues. CDR1 and CDR2 from the germline V gene are LNHNV and YYDKDF (reference sequence). Deletions cut 1 base from V and 0 bases from J, with 13 bases between. Sequencing used CD4+ or CD8+ T cells sorted from blood, obtained in a trial of the OX40 agonist ivuxolimab. The clonotype originates from an adult with an advanced solid tumor such as melanoma, head and neck, liver or kidney cancer. V is TRBV15 and J is TRBJ2-1, with a weak D call TRBD1 (5 bases). CDR3 sequence (DNA): TGTGCCACCAGCAGAGCACGTGGGGCCAGCTCCTACAATGAGCAGTTCTTC. This sequence encodes CATSRARGASSYNEQFF.